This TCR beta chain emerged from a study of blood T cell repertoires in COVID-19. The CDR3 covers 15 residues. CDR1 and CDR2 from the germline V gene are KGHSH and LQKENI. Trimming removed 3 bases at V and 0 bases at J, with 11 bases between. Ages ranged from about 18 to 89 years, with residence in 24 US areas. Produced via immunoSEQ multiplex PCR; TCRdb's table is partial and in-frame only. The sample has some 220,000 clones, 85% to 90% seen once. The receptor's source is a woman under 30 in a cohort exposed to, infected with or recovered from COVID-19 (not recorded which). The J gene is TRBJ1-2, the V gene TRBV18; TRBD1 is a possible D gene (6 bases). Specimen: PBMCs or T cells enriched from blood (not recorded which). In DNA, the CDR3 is TGTGCCAGCTCACCGGCAGGGGCCGCTAACTATGGCTACACCTTC. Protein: CASSPAGAANYGYTF.